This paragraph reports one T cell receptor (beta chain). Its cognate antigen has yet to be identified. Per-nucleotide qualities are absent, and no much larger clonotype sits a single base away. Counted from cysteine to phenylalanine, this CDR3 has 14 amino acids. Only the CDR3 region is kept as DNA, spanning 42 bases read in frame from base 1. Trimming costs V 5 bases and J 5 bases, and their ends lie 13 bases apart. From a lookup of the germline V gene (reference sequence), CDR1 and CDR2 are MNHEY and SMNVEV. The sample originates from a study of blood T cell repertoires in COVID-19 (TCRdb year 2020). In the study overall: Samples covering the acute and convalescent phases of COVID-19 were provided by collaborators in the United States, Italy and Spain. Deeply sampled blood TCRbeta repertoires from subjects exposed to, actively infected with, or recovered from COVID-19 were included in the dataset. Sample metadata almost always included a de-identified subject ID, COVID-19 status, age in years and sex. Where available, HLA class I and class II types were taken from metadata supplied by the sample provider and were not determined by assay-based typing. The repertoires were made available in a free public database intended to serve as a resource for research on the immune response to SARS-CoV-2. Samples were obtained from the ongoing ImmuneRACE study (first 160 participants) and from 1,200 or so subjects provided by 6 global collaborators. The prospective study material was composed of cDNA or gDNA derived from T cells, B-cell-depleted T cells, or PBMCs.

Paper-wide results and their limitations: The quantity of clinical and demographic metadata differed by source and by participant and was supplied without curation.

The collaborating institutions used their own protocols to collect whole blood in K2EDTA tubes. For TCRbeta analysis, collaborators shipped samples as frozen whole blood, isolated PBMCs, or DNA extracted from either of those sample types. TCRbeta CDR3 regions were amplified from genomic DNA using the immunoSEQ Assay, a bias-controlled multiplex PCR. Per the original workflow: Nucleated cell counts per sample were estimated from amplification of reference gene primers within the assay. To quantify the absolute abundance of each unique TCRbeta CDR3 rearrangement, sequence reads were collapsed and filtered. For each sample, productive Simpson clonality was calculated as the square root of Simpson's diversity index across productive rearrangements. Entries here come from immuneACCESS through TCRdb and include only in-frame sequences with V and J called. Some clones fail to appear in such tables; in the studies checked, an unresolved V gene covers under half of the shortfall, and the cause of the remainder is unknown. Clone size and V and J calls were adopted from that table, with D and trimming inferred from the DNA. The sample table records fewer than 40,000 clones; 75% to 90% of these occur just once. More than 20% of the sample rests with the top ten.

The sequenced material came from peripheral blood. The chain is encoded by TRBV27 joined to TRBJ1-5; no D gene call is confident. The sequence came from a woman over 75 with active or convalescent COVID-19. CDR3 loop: CASSPPGVHQPQHF. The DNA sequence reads TGTGCCAGCAGTCCGCCCGGGGTCCATCAGCCCCAGCATTTT.